Detailed here is one T cell receptor beta chain. Its antigen specificity is not known. Base qualities are not provided; no much larger clone lies one nucleotide away. This entry belongs to a study of blood T cell repertoires in COVID-19 (dated by TCRdb to 2020 to 2022). Broadly, across the study: The collaborator samples originated in the United States, Italy and Spain and spanned the acute and convalescent phases of COVID-19. Where available, HLA class I and class II types were obtained from metadata supplied by the sample provider rather than from assay-based typing. A de-identified subject ID, COVID-19 status, age in years and sex were almost always included in the sample metadata. The repertoires were released in a freely available public database meant as a resource for research on the immune response to SARS-CoV-2. The prospective study material was composed of cDNA or gDNA derived from T cells, B-cell-depleted T cells, or PBMCs. Deeply sampled blood TCRbeta repertoires from subjects exposed to, actively infected with, or recovered from COVID-19 were included in the dataset. The samples were drawn from the first 160 participants of the ongoing ImmuneRACE study and from 1,254 subjects provided by 6 global collaborators.

In the prospective study, participants were about 18 to 90 years old, resided in under 30 geographic areas of the United States, and were enrolled through a virtual design. In the prospective study, cohorts were assigned on the basis of participant-reported clinical history obtained from a screening survey and a study questionnaire. Recovered participants in ImmuneRACE Cohort 3 were defined as having two consecutive negative NP/OP PCR tests, clearance from a healthcare professional, or resolution of symptoms. In the prospective study, mobile phlebotomists collected whole blood, serum and a nasopharyngeal or oropharyngeal swab from each participant. Over an approximately two-month period, participants in the prospective study had the option of providing additional blood draws and questionnaires. Blood samples from the prospective study were shipped frozen or at room temperature prior to DNA extraction.

The immunoSEQ Assay, a bias-controlled multiplex PCR, was used to amplify TCRbeta CDR3 regions from genomic DNA. In the authors' own workflow: The number of nucleated cells in each sample was estimated by amplification of reference gene primers within the assay. To quantify the absolute abundance of each unique TCRbeta CDR3 rearrangement, sequence reads were collapsed and filtered. For each sample, productive Simpson clonality was calculated by taking the square root of Simpson's diversity index across productive rearrangements. TCRdb's version of the immuneACCESS table is confined to in-frame rearrangements and falls short of the full clone set. An unresolved V gene accounts for under half of the shortfall where checked; the remainder is of unknown origin. V and J calls and clone size follow that table, whereas D and trimming were derived from the DNA. This sample is represented by a few hundred thousand clones; roughly four fifths of them were singletons. Around 9% of the sample lies in the top ten.

Overall study outcomes, separate from this receptor: How much clinical and demographic metadata was included differed by source and by participant, and the metadata was provided uncurated.

CDR1 MGHRA and CDR2 YSYEKL are derived from the germline V gene. The trim is 6 bases for V and 0 bases for J, with a gap of 11 bases between the germline ends. The CDR3 contains 14 residues, cysteine and phenylalanine counted. Kept here is only the CDR3 DNA, which spans 42 bases and is read in frame from base 1. This clonotype originated in a man aged 35 to 55 who had recovered from COVID-19. Rearrangement joined TRBV4-1 to TRBJ2-5; a tentative D match to TRBD2 spans 5 bases. Sequencing was carried out using PBMCs or T cells enriched from blood (not recorded which). The CDR3 region: CASSRTQYQETQYF. DNA sequence: TGCGCCAGCAGTCGGACTCAGTACCAAGAGACCCAGTACTTC.